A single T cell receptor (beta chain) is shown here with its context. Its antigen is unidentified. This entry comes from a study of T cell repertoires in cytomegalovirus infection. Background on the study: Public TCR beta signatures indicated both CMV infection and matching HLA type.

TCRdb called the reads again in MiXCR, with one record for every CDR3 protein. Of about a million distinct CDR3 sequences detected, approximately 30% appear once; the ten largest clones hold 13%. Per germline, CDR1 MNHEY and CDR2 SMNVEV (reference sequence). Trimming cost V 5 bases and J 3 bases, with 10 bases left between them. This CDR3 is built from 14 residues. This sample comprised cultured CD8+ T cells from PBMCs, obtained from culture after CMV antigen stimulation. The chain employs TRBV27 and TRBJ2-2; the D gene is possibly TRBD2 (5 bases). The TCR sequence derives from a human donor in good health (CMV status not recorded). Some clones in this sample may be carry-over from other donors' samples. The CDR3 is CASSLRRYTGELFF. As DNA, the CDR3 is TGTGCCAGCAGTCTTAGGAGGTACACCGGGGAGCTGTTTTTT.